The 9 T cell receptor beta chains listed next were all sequenced from one sample in a study of shared clonotypes between healthy human individuals. Here immunoSEQ multiplex PCR was the method, and the copy in TCRdb shows in-frame clones only, minus some. Among millions of clones listed, more than 90% were seen once. Sequenced: naive CD4+ T cells sorted from blood. Documented subset: CD45RA+ positively selected. The receptors here all came from a man younger than 35 in good health.

The chain has TRBV5-1 and TRBJ2-1, with a tentative D call TRBD1 (6 bases). V lost 5 bases, J lost 7 bases, and 10 bases lay in between. Germline CDR1 SGHRS, CDR2 YFSETQ. CDR3 length: 12 amino acids. DNA of the CDR3: TGCGCCAGCAGGGACAGTGGGAATGAGCAGTTCTTC. Protein product: CASRDSGNEQFF.

This rearrangement joins TRBV27 to TRBJ1-1; D perhaps matches TRBD1 (5 bases). With 6 bases removed from V and 10 bases from J, the gap between germline ends came to 18 bases. This CDR3 is 13 amino acids long. Per the germline V gene, CDR1 is MNHEY and CDR2 is SMNVEV (reference sequence). The CDR3 loop reads CASRSRAEGRAFF. CDR3 sequence (DNA): TGTGCCAGCAGGTCACGGGCAGAGGGACGAGCTTTCTTT.

The chain employs TRBV10-2 and TRBJ1-2; maybe TRBD1 (6 bases). Between the trimmed V and J ends, which lost 6 bases and 6 bases, there was a span of 20 bases. The germline V gene encodes CDR1 WSHSY and CDR2 SAAADI. The CDR3 loop spans 15 amino acids. The CDR3 spells CASRVGGSPGDGYTF. The DNA for the CDR3 is TGCGCCAGCAGGGTTGGGGGCAGTCCCGGGGATGGCTACACCTTC.

In this sample, this clone turned up a few times. V and J are TRBV19 and TRBJ1-5; D gene unclear. The CDR3 spans 15 residues. Between the trimmed V and J ends, which lost 5 bases and 4 bases, there was a span of 15 bases. Germline values: CDR1 LNHDA, CDR2 SQIVND (reference sequence). The CDR3 sequence: CASSFAAAENQPQHF. The CDR3, as DNA: TGTGCCAGTAGTTTCGCGGCCGCAGAAAATCAGCCCCAGCATTTT.

This CDR3 reads CASSLPEGQSLFYGYTF. CDR3 bases: TGCGCCAGCAGCTTGCCAGAGGGACAGTCCTTATTTTATGGCTACACCTTC. The genes are TRBV5-1 and TRBJ1-2; 7 bases are a match to TRBD1. Germline V gene data show CDR1 as SGHRS and CDR2 as YFSETQ. This CDR3 is 17 amino acids long. V gave up 1 base and J gave up 5 bases; unmatched junction bases: 14.

This clone was seen a single time. This CDR3 is also generated by other DNA sequences in the sample. V usage is TRBV9 and J usage is TRBJ1-3; no reliable D call. Germline values: CDR1 SGDLS, CDR2 YYNGEE. The V end was cut by 0 bases, the J end by 4 bases, with 5 bases between. The CDR3 contains 13 residues. In DNA form, the CDR3 reads TGTGCCAGCAGCGTAGATGAGGGAAACACCATATATTTT. This gives the protein CASSVDEGNTIYF.

This clone was recorded only once. The rearrangement links TRBV6-1 to TRBJ2-5; 7 nucleotides match TRBD2. The CDR3 loop spans 12 amino acids. Germline V gene data show CDR1 as MNHNS and CDR2 as SASEGT. V was clipped by 10 bases and J by 2 bases; unmatched bases: 4. CDR3 bases: TGTGCCACCCTAGCGGTTCAAGAGACCCAGTACTTC. Its protein product is CATLAVQETQYF.

The V gene is TRBV19, the J gene TRBJ1-3; perhaps TRBD1 as D (6 bases). CDR1 and CDR2 from the germline V gene are LNHDA and SQIVND (reference sequence). CDR3 length: 20 amino acids. V was pared by 5 bases and J by 0 bases, with 26 bases between. CDR3 DNA: TGTGCCAGTAGTCCTCGAATCCATAAGACAGGATTACCCTCTGGAAACACCATATATTTT. Its translation: CASSPRIHKTGLPSGNTIYF.

The chain uses TRBV9 and TRBJ2-1; TRBD1 aligns across 8 bases. After removal of 3 bases from V and 5 bases from J, the junction contained 7 bases not matched to a gene. Looked up from germline, CDR1 is SGDLS and CDR2 is YYNGEE. This CDR3 is 15 amino acids long. CDR3 DNA sequence: TGTGCCAGCAGCGAAAGACAGGGGCAACACAATGAGCAGTTCTTC. Translating it yields CASSERQGQHNEQFF.